This T cell receptor beta chain comes out of a study of PD-1 blockade in classical Hodgkin lymphoma. General study results and limits: Complete responders' diversity at baseline resembled that of newly diagnosed patients. Healthy donors were reported to have higher baseline TCR diversity than newly diagnosed patients. CD4+ TCR diversity climbed significantly by C4D1, unlike CD8+ TCR diversity.

As regards this clone: The antigen remains undetermined.

All patients experienced relapse after autologous stem cell transplantation, and brentuximab vedotin exposure was variable. The method was immunoSEQ multiplex PCR; TCRdb's version includes in-frame clones alone and lacks a portion of them. The data show some 64,000 clones, with around 88% seen just once and about an eighth held by the top ten. The CDR3 is 14 amino acids. Per the germline V gene, CDR1 is LNHDA and CDR2 is SQIVND (reference sequence). V shed 6 bases and J 4 bases; nucleotides not matched to a gene: 3. The material sequenced was peripheral blood mononuclear cells (PBMCs), taken at baseline. This clonotype was sampled from a human donor with classical Hodgkin lymphoma. The chain recombines TRBV19 with TRBJ2-2, with 9 bases aligning to TRBD1. The CDR3 spells CASRRQGGTGELFF. CDR3 DNA sequence: TGTGCCAGTAGAAGACAGGGGGGCACCGGGGAGCTGTTTTTT. Supplemented by reference TRBV19 and TRBJ2-2, the full variable domain reads DGGITQSPKYLFRKEGQNVTLSCEQNLNHDAMYWYRQDPGQGLRLIYYSQIVNDFQKGDIAEGYSVSREKKESFPLTVTSAQKNPTAFYLCASRRQGGTGELFFGEGSRLTVL.